The entry that follows covers one TCR beta chain sequence. Produced via immunoSEQ multiplex PCR; TCRdb's table is partial and in-frame only. This sample has 160,000 or so clones, with 88% found just once. The germline V gene has CDR1 MNHEY and CDR2 SVGAGI. The CDR3 length is 16 residues. Losses at the gene ends were 2 bases for V and 5 bases for J; bases not matched to a gene: 10. The sample belongs to a study of cytomegalovirus exposure and HLA in healthy donors. The chain uses TRBV6-5 and TRBJ2-3; 7 bases are a match to TRBD2. The TCR originated in a man aged 18 to 30 in good health and CMV-seronegative. The sequenced sample was PBMCs. The CDR3 DNA follows: TGTGCCAGCAGTTACAGAGGCTGGGGGGGGAAAGATACGCAGTATTTT. Its translation is CASSYRGWGGKDTQYF.